The next 24 T cell receptor beta chains were all read from a single sample in a study of blood T cell repertoires in COVID-19. The table came from immunoSEQ multiplex PCR; TCRdb's copy has only in-frame clones and leaves some out. This table holds fewer than 250,000 clones, just over 85% found once. Source material: peripheral blood. These receptors all stem from a man aged 50 or older with acute or convalescent COVID-19.

The chain uses TRBV5-1 and TRBJ1-1; D unresolved. The CDR3 covers 17 residues. Germline V gene sequence: CDR1 SGHRS, CDR2 YFSETQ. V gave up 3 bases and J gave up 7 bases, with 25 bases separating them. The CDR3 sequence: CASSSHRGLDMRHEAFF. CDR3 nucleotides: TGCGCCAGCAGCTCCCACCGGGGTCTCGACATGAGGCATGAAGCTTTCTTT. Complete variable domain (other parts from reference TRBV5-1 and TRBJ1-1): KAGVTQTPRYLIKTRGQQVTLSCSPISGHRSVSWYQQTPGQGLQFLFEYFSETQRNKGNFPGRFSGRQFSNSRSEMNVSTLELGDSALYLCASSSHRGLDMRHEAFFGQGTRLTVV.

Only one count was recorded for this clone. The chain links TRBV30 to TRBJ1-4, with a weak D call TRBD1 (6 bases). The germline V and J ends were trimmed by 2 bases and 7 bases, with 14 bases remaining between them. Per germline, CDR1 GTSNPN and CDR2 SVGIG (reference sequence). The CDR3 consists of 14 residues. The CDR3 spells CAWSLYRAAEKLFF. CDR3 sequence (DNA): TGTGCCTGGAGTCTTTACAGGGCCGCTGAAAAACTGTTTTTT.

This chain uses TRBV15 with TRBJ1-2; D is uncertain. Deletions cut 1 base from V and 2 bases from J, with 17 bases between. The CDR3 totals 17 residues. Germline V lookup: CDR1 LNHNV, CDR2 YYDKDF (reference sequence). In DNA, the CDR3 is TGTGCCACCAGCAGAGGAGGAATCGCTCTAACCAACTATGGCTACACCTTC. Residues: CATSRGGIALTNYGYTF. Together with reference TRBV15 and TRBJ1-2, the CDR3 gives the full variable domain: DAMVIQNPRYQVTQFGKPVTLSCSQTLNHNVMYWYQQKSSQAPKLLFHYYDKDFNNEADTPDNFQSRRPNTSFCFLDIRSPGLGDTAMYLCATSRGGIALTNYGYTFGSGTRLTVV.

This chain uses TRBV19 with TRBJ2-1; D ambiguous. Germline assignment: CDR1 LNHDA and CDR2 SQIVND (reference sequence). V was trimmed by 3 bases and J by 0 bases, leaving 12 bases between them. The CDR3 extends over 16 amino acids. The CDR3 DNA sequence: TGTGCCAGTAGTATCATGGGCTATAGCTCCTACAATGAGCAGTTCTTC. Protein product: CASSIMGYSSYNEQFF.

This clone has just one count. This chain uses TRBV13 with TRBJ1-6; D gene unclear. The ends were cut back, 3 bases at V and 6 bases at J, with 15 bases in the middle. The CDR3 extends over 16 amino acids. Germline assignment: CDR1 PRHDT and CDR2 FYEKMQ (reference sequence). This chain's CDR3 is CASSLGLDYGNSPLHF. CDR3 nucleotide sequence: TGTGCCAGCAGCTTGGGGTTAGACTATGGTAATTCACCCCTCCACTTT.

The V gene is TRBV9, the J gene TRBJ1-2; D is possibly TRBD1 (5 bases). CDR3 length: 15 residues. The V gene lost 3 bases and the J gene lost 4 bases, with 16 bases spanning the gap. CDR1 and CDR2 (germline): SGDLS, YYNGEE. The CDR3 protein is CASSALDTVVYGYTF. The CDR3 region has the DNA TGTGCCAGCAGCGCCTTGGACACGGTTGTCTATGGCTACACCTTC.

The CDR3, as DNA: TGCGCCAGCAGCTTGGGACTAGCGGGGCCCAGGACCCAGTACTTC. As protein: CASSLGLAGPRTQYF. V usage is TRBV5-1 and J usage is TRBJ2-5, with TRBD2 identical over 11 bases. From germline, CDR1 is SGHRS and CDR2 YFSETQ. The CDR3 contains 15 residues. J lost 7 bases, V lost 0 bases, and 5 bases had no gene match.

V usage is TRBV6-1 and J usage is TRBJ1-4; the match to TRBD1 covers 10 bases. This CDR3 spans 15 amino acids. The trim removed 1 base at V and 8 bases at J, leaving 4 bases unmatched. Germline V lookup: CDR1 MNHNS, CDR2 SASEGT. CDR3 coding DNA: TGTGCCAGCAGTGAAGTGGGGGACAGGGGCGAAAAACTGTTTTTT. It translates to CASSEVGDRGEKLFF.

The J gene is TRBJ2-2, the V gene TRBV18; 10 bases map to TRBD1. Germline assignment: CDR1 KGHSH and CDR2 LQKENI. The CDR3 spans 15 residues. The V segment lost 4 bases and the J segment 3 bases; nucleotides outside the gene matches: 2. The CDR3 bases are TGTGCCAGCTCACTGGACAGGGGGGACACCGGGGAGCTGTTTTTT. Protein sequence: CASSLDRGDTGELFF.

The DNA for the CDR3 is TGTGCCAGCAGCTCTACCGGGACAGGCAATAAAGAGACCCAGTACTTC. Residues: CASSSTGTGNKETQYF. The rearrangement joins TRBV5-4 to TRBJ2-5; the match to TRBD1 covers 8 bases. Germline trimming cut 3 bases from V and 3 bases from J; bases unmatched to any gene: 10. The germline V gene has CDR1 SGHNT and CDR2 YYREEE (reference sequence). This CDR3 is 16 amino acids long.

This rearrangement joins TRBV19 to TRBJ1-2; maybe TRBD1 (6 bases). Germline assignment: CDR1 LNHDA and CDR2 SQIVND (reference sequence). With 7 bases removed from V and 2 bases from J, the gap between germline ends came to 11 bases. The CDR3 totals 13 residues. The CDR3 nucleotides read TGTGCCAGTACCTCCGGACAGAACTATGGCTACACCTTC. It specifies CASTSGQNYGYTF.

This chain uses TRBV30 with TRBJ1-4, with a tentative D call TRBD1 (5 bases). Germline loops: CDR1 GTSNPN, CDR2 SVGIG (reference sequence). The CDR3 has 13 amino acids. Deletions cut 7 bases from V and 8 bases from J, with 17 bases between. As DNA, the CDR3 is TGTGCCTACTGGAGGGACGGTGGGGAAAAACTGTTTTTT. Residues: CAYWRDGGEKLFF.

This clone was picked up one time. The genes are TRBV13 and TRBJ2-5; possibly TRBD2 for D (5 bases). This CDR3 has 15 amino acids. V lost 0 bases and J lost 4, with 12 bases in between. The germline V gene encodes CDR1 PRHDT and CDR2 FYEKMQ (reference sequence). In DNA, the CDR3 is TGTGCCAGCAGCTTAGGACGGGGATCGGGAGAGACCCAGTACTTC. This codes for CASSLGRGSGETQYF.

The chain recombines TRBV5-1 with TRBJ1-1; TRBD1 matches 9 bases. Trimming took 4 bases from V and 6 from J; bases not matched to a gene: 4. This CDR3 is built from 13 residues. Germline values: CDR1 SGHRS, CDR2 YFSETQ. The CDR3 region is CASSMGQGSEAFF. The CDR3 DNA is TGCGCCAGCAGCATGGGACAGGGCTCTGAAGCTTTCTTT.

The V and J genes are TRBV7-8 and TRBJ1-5, with 9 bases matching TRBD1. The CDR3 length is 14 residues. Looked up from germline, CDR1 is SGHVS and CDR2 is FQNEAQ. Unmatched junction bases numbered 6, after V lost 5 bases and J lost 7 bases. CDR3 nucleotides: TGTGCCAGCAGCCTGACAGGGGGGGAGCAGCCCCAGCATTTT. Translation: CASSLTGGEQPQHF.

J is TRBJ2-1 and V is TRBV3-1 (or the pseudogene TRBV3-2); 8 bases map to TRBD2. The CDR3 has 12 amino acids. Trimming at V came to 5 bases and at J to 10 bases, leaving 4 bases not matched to a gene. From germline, CDR1 is LGHDT and CDR2 YNNKEL (reference sequence). The CDR3 sequence is CASSAPGGEQFF. The CDR3 DNA follows: TGTGCCAGCAGCGCCCCGGGGGGGGAGCAGTTCTTC.

J is TRBJ1-5 and V is TRBV4-1; 7 bases line up with TRBD1. The CDR3 totals 16 residues. Losses at the gene ends were 2 bases for V and 0 bases for J; bases not matched to a gene: 4. Germline V gene data show CDR1 as MGHRA and CDR2 as YSYEKL. The CDR3 region has the DNA TGCGCCAGCAGCCAAACAGGGGTTTATAGCAATCAGCCCCAGCATTTT. It translates to CASSQTGVYSNQPQHF.

The V call is TRBV11-3, the J call TRBJ2-7; 8 positions agree with TRBD2. The CDR3 length is 14 residues. Germline V gene sequence: CDR1 SGHNT, CDR2 YENEEA. Trimming at V came to 5 bases and at J to 3 bases, leaving 6 bases not matched to a gene. This CDR3 reads CASSPGGENYEQYF. DNA of the CDR3: TGTGCCAGCAGCCCCGGGGGGGAGAACTACGAGCAGTACTTC.

The chain is built from TRBV7-9 and TRBJ1-1, with 8 bases lining up with TRBD1. Germline V gene data show CDR1 as SEHNR and CDR2 as FQNEAQ (reference sequence). Trimming at V came to 3 bases and at J to 3 bases, leaving 12 bases not matched to a gene. This CDR3 spans 17 amino acids. The CDR3 DNA is TGTGCCAGCAGCTTTACTTCAGGGGGCGCGGTTGACACTGAAGCTTTCTTT. It codes for CASSFTSGGAVDTEAFF.

The V and J genes are TRBV18 and TRBJ1-6, with D unclear. V was clipped by 2 bases and J by 2 bases, with 10 bases between them. Germline CDR1 KGHSH, CDR2 LQKENI. The CDR3 contains 16 residues. The CDR3 loop reads CASSPDLGAYNSPLHF. CDR3 nucleotides: TGTGCCAGCTCACCAGACCTGGGAGCCTATAATTCACCCCTCCACTTT.

The genes are TRBV2 and TRBJ1-6; 7 bases map to TRBD1. The ends lost 2 bases at V and 9 bases at J; junction bases unmatched: 7. Germline loops: CDR1 SNHLY, CDR2 FYNNEI. This CDR3 has 15 amino acids. The CDR3 DNA follows: TGTGCCAGCAGTGAAAGTTTAGGGGGCTCTTCACCCCTCCACTTT. Translation: CASSESLGGSSPLHF.

The rearrangement links TRBV4-2 to TRBJ2-1, with D perhaps TRBD2 (6 bases). V shed 3 bases and J shed 7 bases, with 10 bases lying between them. Germline CDR1 is LGHNA and CDR2 is YNFKEQ. This CDR3 spans 13 amino acids. Here the CDR3 reads CASSHAGTNEQFF. CDR3 DNA: TGTGCCAGCAGCCACGCCGGGACTAATGAGCAGTTCTTC.

This chain links TRBV2 with TRBJ2-5; D might be TRBD1 (6 bases). The CDR3 consists of 15 residues. Trimming shortened V by 4 bases and J by 2 bases, and 14 bases separated the two germline ends. The V gene's germline CDR1 is SNHLY and CDR2 FYNNEI. CDR3 sequence: CASSAGRGPQETQYF. Here the CDR3 DNA reads TGTGCCAGCAGTGCGGGCAGGGGACCTCAAGAGACCCAGTACTTC. Full variable domain (outside the CDR3, taken from reference TRBV2 and TRBJ2-5): EPEVTQTPSHQVTQMGQEVILRCVPISNHLYFYWYRQILGQKVEFLVSFYNNEISEKSEIFDDQFSVERPDGSNFTLKIRSTKLEDSAMYFCASSAGRGPQETQYFGPGTRLLVL.

This clone was seen only once. The chain joins TRBV2 to TRBJ2-7; D might be TRBD2 (7 bases). The ends were cut back, 6 bases at V and 6 bases at J, with 18 bases in the middle. Germline V gene sequence: CDR1 SNHLY, CDR2 FYNNEI. CDR3 length: 14 residues. CDR3 nucleotides: TGTGCCAGCAGACCCGAAGGGGGGGTAGGCGAGCAGTACTTC. Translation gives CASRPEGGVGEQYF.